This T cell receptor beta chain was captured in a study of CD8+ T cells in alopecia areata. Trimming took off 3 bases at V and 3 bases at J, with 12 bases between the two ends. Germline loops: CDR1 SQVTM, CDR2 ANQGSEA. CDR3 length: 13 residues. Treatment described: oral pan-JAK inhibitor, 5-10 mg twice daily. As the sequencing template, cDNA was produced by extracting RNA and reverse transcribing it. TCRdb's table, derived via immunoSEQ multiplex PCR, lists solely in-frame clones and lacks some. This table holds some 220,000 clones, 50% to 60% found once. The receptor comes from a human donor with alopecia areata. This chain links TRBV29-1 with TRBJ2-7; the D is unclear. The sequencing here drew on CD4+ T cells sorted from blood, taken at week 4, from a patient treated with tofacitinib. The CDR3: CSVESGISYEQYF. CDR3 DNA: TGCAGCGTTGAGTCCGGAATCAGCTACGAGCAGTACTTC.